These 31 T cell receptor beta chains were sequenced from one sample in a study of cytomegalovirus exposure and HLA in healthy donors. A multiplex PCR was run with 60 Vbeta primers and 13 Jbeta primers. The repertoire was sequenced with immunoSEQ multiplex PCR; TCRdb's copy has only in-frame clones and lacks some. The sample gives about 200,000 clones, 70% to 80% of which show up once; 2.9% is in the top ten. The sequenced sample consisted of PBMCs. Source of these receptors: a woman between 25 and 40 years old in good health and CMV-seronegative.

In nucleotides, the CDR3 is TGTGCCAGCAGTTTAAAAGGGGTCCGCAATCAGCCCCAGCATTTT. Its protein product is CASSLKGVRNQPQHF. This chain uses TRBV27 with TRBJ1-5; D is perhaps TRBD1 (5 bases). Germline-derived CDR1 and CDR2 are MNHEY and SMNVEV (reference sequence). The CDR3 length is 15 residues. The V end lost 2 bases, the J end lost 2 bases, and 10 bases lay between the germline ends.

The chain is built from TRBV7-8 and TRBJ2-1; 11 nucleotides agree with TRBD2. This CDR3 spans 15 amino acids. After removal of 3 bases from V and 6 bases from J, the junction contained 4 bases not matched to a gene. Germline CDR1 is SGHVS and CDR2 is FQNEAQ. CDR3 in amino acids: CASSFRGLAVNEQFF. The DNA of the CDR3 is TGTGCCAGCAGCTTTAGGGGACTAGCGGTCAATGAGCAGTTCTTC.

The rearrangement uses TRBV5-1 and TRBJ1-2; 9 bases fit TRBD1. The CDR3 spans 14 residues. Germline V gives CDR1 SGHRS, CDR2 YFSETQ. V trimming: 3 bases; J trimming: 6 bases; junction bases outside the gene matches: 6. The CDR3 here is CASSWGQGVDGYTF. CDR3 nucleotide sequence: TGCGCCAGCAGCTGGGGACAGGGTGTGGATGGCTACACCTTC.

The rearrangement joins TRBV4-2 to TRBJ2-2; 9 nucleotides match TRBD2. V dropped 4 bases and J dropped 6; count of bases not matched to a gene: 12. Germline assignment: CDR1 LGHNA and CDR2 YNFKEQ. CDR3 size: 17 residues. CDR3 in amino acids: CASSPERRLAGPGELFF. Written as DNA, the CDR3 is TGTGCCAGCAGCCCCGAGCGCCGGCTAGCGGGGCCCGGGGAGCTGTTTTTT.

The chain uses TRBV7-9 and TRBJ1-1, with TRBD1 matching 9 bases. Germline loops: CDR1 SEHNR, CDR2 FQNEAQ (reference sequence). With 1 base clipped from V and 10 bases from J, the junction kept 7 bases outside the gene matches. This CDR3 contains 14 residues. CDR3 DNA: TGTGCCAGCAGCTTAGGGACAGGGGTTGTTTCAGCTTTCTTT. Translated, it gives CASSLGTGVVSAFF.

There are a few counts of this clone. The chain carries TRBV6-5 and TRBJ1-1; possibly TRBD1 for D (6 bases). The CDR3 has 12 amino acids. Trimming shortened V by 10 bases and J by 6 bases, and 15 bases separated the two germline ends. Germline V CDR1 and CDR2: MNHEY, SVGAGI. CDR3 bases: TGTGCCACAAACGGGGGGCAGCCTGAAGCTTTCTTT. Its translation is CATNGGQPEAFF.

The chain is built from TRBV19 and TRBJ1-2; no reliable D call. CDR3 length equals 14 residues. CDR1 and CDR2 from the germline V gene are LNHDA and SQIVND (reference sequence). V was trimmed by 3 bases and J by 4 bases, leaving 12 bases between them. CDR3 DNA sequence: TGTGCCAGTAGTATGGGAGGGCCTGGCTATGGCTACACCTTC. It encodes CASSMGGPGYGYTF.

The V gene is TRBV29-1, the J gene TRBJ1-2, with TRBD1 matching 7 bases. Germline CDR1 SQVTM, CDR2 ANQGSEA. With V trimmed by 0 bases and J by 5 bases, 0 bases remained unmatched. The CDR3 is 12 residues long. The CDR3 loop is CSVEETGYGYTF. The DNA of the CDR3 is TGCAGCGTTGAAGAGACAGGGTATGGCTACACCTTC.

V gene TRBV7-3 combines with J gene TRBJ2-2; 10 bases agree with TRBD2. The trim removed 5 bases at V and 5 bases at J, leaving 5 bases unmatched. The CDR3 extends over 15 amino acids. CDR1 is SGHTA, CDR2 FQGTGA, per germline. The CDR3 coding sequence is TGTGCCAGCAGCGGAGCGGGGGGGGAAACCGGGGAGCTGTTTTTT. Protein: CASSGAGGETGELFF.

The chain employs TRBV7-9 and TRBJ1-2, with 9 bases that match TRBD1. This CDR3 is 14 amino acids long. Unmatched junction bases numbered 9, after V lost 5 bases and J lost 8 bases. Looked up from germline, CDR1 is SEHNR and CDR2 is FQNEAQ (reference sequence). The CDR3 sequence: CASSLSTGGWGYTF. The CDR3 DNA sequence: TGTGCCAGCAGCCTATCAACAGGGGGCTGGGGCTACACCTTC.

The chain uses TRBV5-1 and TRBJ1-2; no clear D. CDR3 size: 13 residues. Germline V gene data show CDR1 as SGHRS and CDR2 as YFSETQ. Trimming removed 1 base at V and 4 bases at J, with 8 bases between. The CDR3, as DNA: TGCGCCAGCAGCTTGACAGCCCCCTATGGCTACACCTTC. Amino acids: CASSLTAPYGYTF.

The rearrangement uses TRBV19 and TRBJ1-2; no definite D call. Germline assignment: CDR1 LNHDA and CDR2 SQIVND (reference sequence). The CDR3 extends over 13 amino acids. The V end lost 3 bases, the J end lost 8 bases, and 13 bases lay between the germline ends. CDR3 sequence (DNA): TGTGCCAGTAGTATCCGGGGTCTTGGGGGCTACACCTTC. This gives the protein CASSIRGLGGYTF.

V is TRBV23-1 and J is TRBJ1-6; D remains unclear. TRBV23-1 is marked as an open reading frame, function uncertain. CDR3 length: 15 residues. V lost 6 bases, J lost 8 bases, and 17 bases lay in between. The CDR3 coding sequence is TGCGCCAGCAGCCAAATTCGGTCCATTTATTCACCCCTCCACTTT. This gives the protein CASSQIRSIYSPLHF.

Here the CDR3 reads CASSIGGDRLASPLHF. The CDR3 nucleotides are TGTGCCAGTAGTATAGGTGGAGACAGGCTGGCTTCACCCCTCCACTTT. This chain connects TRBV19 to TRBJ1-6; the D gene is possibly TRBD1 (6 bases). The CDR3 loop spans 16 amino acids. Germline assignment: CDR1 LNHDA and CDR2 SQIVND (reference sequence). V was trimmed by 1 base and J by 9 bases, leaving 16 bases between them.

The V and J genes are TRBV5-4 and TRBJ2-7, with 7 positions matching TRBD1. The CDR3 is made up of 13 amino acids. V dropped 2 bases and J dropped 11; count of bases not matched to a gene: 10. Germline assignment: CDR1 SGHNT and CDR2 YYREEE (reference sequence). This CDR3 reads CASSFEGGLEEYF. The CDR3 nucleotides are TGTGCCAGCAGCTTCGAAGGGGGCTTAGAGGAGTACTTC.

The V gene is TRBV6-5, the J gene TRBJ2-1; a possible D gene is TRBD2 (5 bases). In germline, CDR1 is MNHEY, CDR2 SVGAGI. The ends were cut back, 5 bases at V and 5 bases at J, with 10 bases in the middle. The CDR3 length is 13 residues. The CDR3 sequence: CASSPSGNNEQFF. DNA of the CDR3: TGTGCCAGCAGTCCGAGCGGAAACAATGAGCAGTTCTTC.

The chain uses TRBV27 and TRBJ2-1; D not resolved. Deletions cut 5 bases from V and 7 bases from J, with 15 bases between. Germline lookup yields CDR1 MNHEY and CDR2 SMNVEV (reference sequence). There are 14 residues in the CDR3. The CDR3 nucleotides read TGTGCCAGCAGTATGAGGAGAGACGATAATGAGCAGTTCTTC. It translates to CASSMRRDDNEQFF.

This chain uses TRBV9 with TRBJ2-1; TRBD2 is a possible D gene (5 bases). V was pared by 4 bases and J by 6 bases, with 11 bases between. From germline, CDR1 is SGDLS and CDR2 YYNGEE. This CDR3 is built from 13 residues. This chain's CDR3 is CASSPRTFNEQFF. CDR3 coding DNA: TGTGCCAGCAGCCCCCGGACTTTCAATGAGCAGTTCTTC.

The count of this clone is one. This chain links TRBV7-9 with TRBJ2-7, with D unresolved. The CDR3 totals 14 residues. CDR1 and CDR2 (germline): SEHNR, FQNEAQ (reference sequence). Trimming took off 1 base at V and 1 base at J, with 8 bases between the two ends. CDR3 nucleotide sequence: TGTGCCAGCAGCTTAGTAGCAGCATCCTACGAGCAGTACTTC. Translating gives CASSLVAASYEQYF.

The table lists this clone with a few counts. The CDR3 DNA sequence: TGCGCCAGCAGCCAAGTATGGGCTAGCGGCTACGAGCAGTACTTC. Protein sequence: CASSQVWASGYEQYF. The V and J genes are TRBV4-1 and TRBJ2-7; 7 bases are shared with TRBD2. CDR3 length: 15 amino acids. Losses at the gene ends were 1 base for V and 3 bases for J; bases not matched to a gene: 6. The V gene's germline CDR1 is MGHRA and CDR2 YSYEKL.

The chain recombines TRBV19 with TRBJ2-7; no clear D gene. CDR3 length: 15 amino acids. Deletions cut 8 bases from V and 5 bases from J, with 22 bases between. CDR1 is LNHDA and CDR2 is SQIVND in the germline V gene (reference sequence). For the CDR3, the DNA is TGTGCCAGTGCATCACCCCTAAGCTTAATCGACGAGCAGTACTTC. The encoded protein is CASASPLSLIDEQYF.

The chain joins TRBV18 to TRBJ1-6; 7 bases are a match to TRBD1. CDR3 length equals 15 residues. From germline, CDR1 is KGHSH and CDR2 LQKENI. J gave up 7 bases and V 5 bases, and 8 bases lay outside the gene matches. The CDR3 reads CASSITGQENSPLHF. CDR3 coding DNA: TGTGCCAGCTCAATAACTGGACAGGAAAATTCACCCCTCCACTTT.

On this clone: Other DNA sequences in the same sample also yield this CDR3. The chain joins TRBV18 to TRBJ2-7; 9 positions match TRBD1. Germline lookup yields CDR1 KGHSH and CDR2 LQKENI. The CDR3 is 13 residues long. With V trimmed by 3 bases and J by 6 bases, 3 bases remained unmatched. The CDR3 nucleotides read TGTGCCAGCTCACCGGGACAGGGCGGCGAGCAGTACTTC. This translates into CASSPGQGGEQYF.

This clone is a singleton in its sample. J is TRBJ1-3 and V is TRBV10-1; TRBD1 agrees at 7 bases. The CDR3 runs 15 residues. Germline loops: CDR1 WNHNN, CDR2 SYGVQD (reference sequence). J lost 2 bases, V lost 4 bases, and 5 bases had no gene match. This chain's CDR3 is CASSAGTDPGNTIYF. Written as DNA, the CDR3 is TGCGCCAGCAGTGCCGGGACAGACCCTGGAAACACCATATATTTT.

This chain joins TRBV9 and TRBJ2-4; a possible D gene is TRBD2 (6 bases). Looked up from germline, CDR1 is SGDLS and CDR2 is YYNGEE. The length of the CDR3 is 18 residues. The ends were cut back, 2 bases at V and 1 base at J, with 19 bases in the middle. Here the CDR3 reads CASSVFRLRELAKNIQYF. For the CDR3, the DNA is TGTGCCAGCAGCGTGTTCAGGCTCCGGGAGCTGGCCAAAAACATTCAGTACTTC.

In its sample, this clone was seen once. The V call is TRBV9, the J call TRBJ2-3; D is unresolved. The CDR3 runs to 10 residues. Germline V gene data show CDR1 as SGDLS and CDR2 as YYNGEE. V lost 10 bases and J 3 bases, leaving 6 bases between the germline ends. CDR3 region: CAPKTDTQYF. The CDR3 DNA sequence: TGTGCCCCTAAAACAGATACGCAGTATTTT.

The J gene is TRBJ2-5, the V gene TRBV7-9; D ambiguous. The CDR3 spans 12 residues. With 3 bases removed from V and 5 bases from J, the gap between germline ends came to 7 bases. Germline V gene sequence: CDR1 SEHNR, CDR2 FQNEAQ (reference sequence). The CDR3 DNA follows: TGTGCCAGCAGCTTTGCTATGGAGACCCAGTACTTC. As protein: CASSFAMETQYF.

The chain uses TRBV28 and TRBJ2-1, with TRBD2 matching over 7 bases. V lost 5 bases and J lost 6; bases outside the gene matches: 4. Germline assignment: CDR1 MDHEN and CDR2 SYDVKM. The CDR3 runs 13 residues. The CDR3 DNA is TGTGCCAGCAGTCCTATAGCGGGCAATGAGCAGTTCTTC. Its protein is CASSPIAGNEQFF. Complete variable domain (other parts from reference TRBV28 and TRBJ2-1): DVKVTQSSRYLVKRTGEKVFLECVQDMDHENMFWYRQDPGLGLRLIYFSYDVKMKEKGDIPEGYSVSREKKERFSLILESASTNQTSMYLCASSPIAGNEQFFGPGTRLTVL.

A few counts support this clone. The chain has TRBV29-1 and TRBJ2-7; D gene ambiguous. Germline CDR1 is SQVTM and CDR2 is ANQGSEA. V was clipped by 4 bases and J by 3 bases, with 7 bases between them. The length of the CDR3 is 11 residues. The CDR3 loop is CSVARGYEQYF. In DNA, the CDR3 is TGCAGCGTTGCGAGAGGCTACGAGCAGTACTTC.

The chain has TRBV7-9 and TRBJ2-1; 9 bases are a match to TRBD1. Trimming at V came to 4 bases and at J to 8 bases, leaving 9 bases not matched to a gene. Germline V lookup: CDR1 SEHNR, CDR2 FQNEAQ (reference sequence). The CDR3 has 15 amino acids. In DNA form, the CDR3 reads TGTGCCAGCAGCTCGACAGGGGGACATAGGGATGAGCAGTTCTTC. As protein: CASSSTGGHRDEQFF.

The chain carries TRBV6-1 and TRBJ2-2; D gene uncertain. The CDR3 length is 14 residues. V gave up 7 bases and J gave up 4 bases, with 13 bases separating them. The germline CDR1 and CDR2 sequences are MNHNS and SASEGT. The CDR3 region has the DNA TGTGCCAGCAATCGAGGCCAAGGCACCGGGGAGCTGTTTTTT. This sequence encodes CASNRGQGTGELFF.